This TCR beta chain was captured by sequencing in a study of metastatic and nonmetastatic thyroid tumors. Study context: From malignant and benign thyroid patients, repertoires in blood and in tumor or nodule tissue were compared.

Original processing notes: A distant-metastasis classifier for papillary thyroid cancer was built using CDR3 differences across clinicopathological groups. TCRdb reanalyzed the PCR reads via MiXCR. These V and J calls derive from TCRdb rather than the authors' analysis. This repertoire shows 25,000 to 30,000 clones, about 15% found once; its top ten account for more than 3%. Germline V gene lookup returns CDR1 KGHSH and CDR2 LQKENI. The CDR3 covers 16 residues. The V segment lost 6 bases and the J segment 6 bases; nucleotides outside the gene matches: 16. Nobody among the patients had been given any treatment before thyroid surgery. This clone was seen repeatedly, ten times or more.

V usage is TRBV18 and J usage is TRBJ2-7, with 8 positions matching TRBD1. The sequence was obtained from a female donor with papillary thyroid cancer or a benign thyroid nodule (not recorded which). Some clones in this sample may be carry-over from other donors' samples. The sample was blood. CDR3 in DNA: TGTGCCAGCTCTACCGGCGGGACAGGTCTACAAGGCGAGCAGTACTTC. Its protein is CASSTGGTGLQGEQYF.